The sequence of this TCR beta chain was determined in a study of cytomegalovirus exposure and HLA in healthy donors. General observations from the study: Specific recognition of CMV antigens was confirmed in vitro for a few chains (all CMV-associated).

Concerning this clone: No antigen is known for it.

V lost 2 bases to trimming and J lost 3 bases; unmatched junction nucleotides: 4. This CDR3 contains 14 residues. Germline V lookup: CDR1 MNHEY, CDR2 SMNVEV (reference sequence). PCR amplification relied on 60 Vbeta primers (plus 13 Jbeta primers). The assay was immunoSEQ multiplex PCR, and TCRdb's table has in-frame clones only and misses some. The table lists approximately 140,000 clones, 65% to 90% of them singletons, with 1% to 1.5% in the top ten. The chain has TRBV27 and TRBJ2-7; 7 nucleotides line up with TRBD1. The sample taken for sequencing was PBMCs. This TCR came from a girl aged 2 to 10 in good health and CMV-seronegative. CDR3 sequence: CASSLRAGGYEQYF. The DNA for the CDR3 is TGTGCCAGCAGTTTACGGGCAGGGGGCTACGAGCAGTACTTC.